This TCR beta chain was captured by sequencing in a study of glioma-infiltrating T cells. TCR alpha and beta CDR3 regions were amplified from RNA using iRepertoire nested multiplex PCR. Each CDR3 protein is one row after TCRdb ran MiXCR on the multiplex PCR reads. The table has around 44,000 distinct CDR3 sequences, more than 20% seen once. V shed 5 bases, J shed 4 bases, and the junction held 10 bases outside the gene matches. The CDR3 length is 15 residues. Germline CDR1 MNHEY, CDR2 SMNVEV (reference sequence). This clonotype is medium-sized by share. The TCR originated in a human donor with low-grade glioma or glioblastoma, undergoing nonglioma brain surgery, or in good health (not recorded which). Sequencing was performed on glioma tissue, nonneoplastic brain tissue, or PBMCs (not recorded which). V and J are TRBV27 and TRBJ1-1; 7 bases align to TRBD1. The CDR3 loop is CASSPMTGMGTEAFF. The DNA of the CDR3 is TGTGCCAGCAGTCCTATGACAGGGATGGGCACTGAAGCTTTCTTT.